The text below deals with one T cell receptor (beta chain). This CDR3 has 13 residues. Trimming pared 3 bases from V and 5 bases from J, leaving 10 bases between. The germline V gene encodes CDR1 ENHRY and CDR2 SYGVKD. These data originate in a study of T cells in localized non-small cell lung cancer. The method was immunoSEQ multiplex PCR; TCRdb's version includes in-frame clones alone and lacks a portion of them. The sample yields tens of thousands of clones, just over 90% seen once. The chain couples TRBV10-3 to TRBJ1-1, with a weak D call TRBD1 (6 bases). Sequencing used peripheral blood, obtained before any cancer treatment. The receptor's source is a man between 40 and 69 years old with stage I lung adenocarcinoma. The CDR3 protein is CAISDGGPTEAFF. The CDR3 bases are TGTGCCATCAGTGACGGGGGGCCTACTGAAGCTTTCTTT.